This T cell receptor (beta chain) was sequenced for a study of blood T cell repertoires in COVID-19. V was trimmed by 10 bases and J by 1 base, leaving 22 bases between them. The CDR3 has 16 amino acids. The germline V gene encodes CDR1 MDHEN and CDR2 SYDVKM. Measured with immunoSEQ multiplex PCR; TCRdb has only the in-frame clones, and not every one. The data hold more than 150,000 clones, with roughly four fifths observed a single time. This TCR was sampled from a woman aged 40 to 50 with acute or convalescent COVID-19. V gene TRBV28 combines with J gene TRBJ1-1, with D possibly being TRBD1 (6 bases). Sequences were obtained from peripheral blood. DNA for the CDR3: TGTGCCACCCAATCGGGCGGACAGCCAAAGAACACTGAAGCTTTCTTT. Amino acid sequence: CATQSGGQPKNTEAFF.